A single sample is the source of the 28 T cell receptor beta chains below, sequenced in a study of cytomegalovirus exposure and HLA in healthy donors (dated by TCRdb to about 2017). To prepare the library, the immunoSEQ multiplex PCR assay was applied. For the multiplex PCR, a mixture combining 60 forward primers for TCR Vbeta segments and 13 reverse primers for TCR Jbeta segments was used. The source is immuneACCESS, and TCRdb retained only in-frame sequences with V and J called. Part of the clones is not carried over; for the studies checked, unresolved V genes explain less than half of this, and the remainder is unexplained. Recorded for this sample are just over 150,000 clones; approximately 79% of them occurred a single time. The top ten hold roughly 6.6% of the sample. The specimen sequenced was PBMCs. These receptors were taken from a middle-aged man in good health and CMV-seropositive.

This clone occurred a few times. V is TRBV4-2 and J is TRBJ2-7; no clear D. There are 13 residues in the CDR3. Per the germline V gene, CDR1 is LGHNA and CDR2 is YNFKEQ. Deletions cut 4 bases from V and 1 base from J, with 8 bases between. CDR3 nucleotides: TGTGCCAGCAGCCTCGAGGCGTCCTACGAGCAGTACTTC. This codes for CASSLEASYEQYF.

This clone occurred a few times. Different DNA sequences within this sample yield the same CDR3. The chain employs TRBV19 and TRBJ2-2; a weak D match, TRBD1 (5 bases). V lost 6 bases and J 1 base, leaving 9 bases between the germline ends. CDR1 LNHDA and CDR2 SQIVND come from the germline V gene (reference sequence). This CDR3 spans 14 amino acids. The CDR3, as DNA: TGTGCCAGTAGGACAGCCCTGAACACCGGGGAGCTGTTTTTT. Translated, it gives CASRTALNTGELFF.

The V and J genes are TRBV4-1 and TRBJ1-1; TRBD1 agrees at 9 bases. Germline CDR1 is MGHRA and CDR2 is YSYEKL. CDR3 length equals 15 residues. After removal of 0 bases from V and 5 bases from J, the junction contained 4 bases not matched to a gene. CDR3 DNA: TGCGCCAGCAGCCAAGACGGGACAGGGTATACTGAAGCTTTCTTT. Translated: CASSQDGTGYTEAFF.

CDR3 sequence reads: CASRGTATDTQYF. Written as DNA, the CDR3 is TGTGCCAGCAGAGGGACAGCGACAGATACGCAGTATTTT. The V and J genes are TRBV28 and TRBJ2-3, with 7 bases that match TRBD1. Trimming cost V 6 bases and J 3 bases; bases outside gene matches: 3. The V gene's germline CDR1 is MDHEN and CDR2 SYDVKM. The CDR3 runs 13 residues. Full variable domain (rest looked up from reference TRBV28 and TRBJ2-3): DVKVTQSSRYLVKRTGEKVFLECVQDMDHENMFWYRQDPGLGLRLIYFSYDVKMKEKGDIPEGYSVSREKKERFSLILESASTNQTSMYLCASRGTATDTQYFGPGTRLTVL.

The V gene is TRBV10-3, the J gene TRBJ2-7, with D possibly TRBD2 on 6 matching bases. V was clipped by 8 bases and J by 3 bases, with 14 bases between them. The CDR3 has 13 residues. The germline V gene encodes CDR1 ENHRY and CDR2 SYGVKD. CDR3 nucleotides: TGTGCCATCTCGGGACTGGGCGACTACGAGCAGTACTTC. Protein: CAISGLGDYEQYF.

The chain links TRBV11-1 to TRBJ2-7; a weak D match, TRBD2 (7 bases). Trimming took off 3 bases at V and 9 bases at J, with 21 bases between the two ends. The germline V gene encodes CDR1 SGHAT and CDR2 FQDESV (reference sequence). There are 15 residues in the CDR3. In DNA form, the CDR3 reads TGTGCCAGCAGCTTGGGGACGGGGGGCCTACGAGGGCAGTACTTC. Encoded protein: CASSLGTGGLRGQYF. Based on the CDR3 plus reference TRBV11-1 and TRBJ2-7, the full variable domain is EAEVAQSPRYKITEKSQAVAFWCDPISGHATLYWYRQILGQGPELLVQFQDESVVDDSQLPKDRFSAERLKGVDSTLKIQPAELGDSAMYLCASSLGTGGLRGQYFGPGTRLTVT.

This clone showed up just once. In DNA form, the CDR3 reads TGTGCCAGTAGTATGAGACAGTCCGCACTAGCCAAAAACATTCAGTACTTC. Protein: CASSMRQSALAKNIQYF. The chain employs TRBV19 and TRBJ2-4, with D possibly TRBD1 on 5 matching bases. Germline lookup yields CDR1 LNHDA and CDR2 SQIVND (reference sequence). Trimming cost V 3 bases and J 0 bases, with 15 bases left between them. This CDR3 contains 17 residues.

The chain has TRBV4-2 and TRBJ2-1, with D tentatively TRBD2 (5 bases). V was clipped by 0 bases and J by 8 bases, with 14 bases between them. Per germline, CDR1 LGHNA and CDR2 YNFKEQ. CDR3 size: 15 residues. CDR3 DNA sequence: TGTGCCAGCAGCCAAGATCTGGTAGCGTCGGATGAGCAGTTCTTC. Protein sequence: CASSQDLVASDEQFF.

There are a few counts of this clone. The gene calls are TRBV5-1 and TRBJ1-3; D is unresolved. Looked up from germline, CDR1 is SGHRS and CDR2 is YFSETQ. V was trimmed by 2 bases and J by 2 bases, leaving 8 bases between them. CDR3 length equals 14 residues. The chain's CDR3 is CASSFRGAGNTIYF. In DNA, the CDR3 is TGCGCCAGCAGCTTTCGGGGTGCTGGAAACACCATATATTTT.

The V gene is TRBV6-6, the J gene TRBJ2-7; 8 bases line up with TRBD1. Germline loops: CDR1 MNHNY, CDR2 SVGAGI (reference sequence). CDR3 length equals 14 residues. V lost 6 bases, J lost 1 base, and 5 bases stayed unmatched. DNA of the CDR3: TGTGCCAGCAGAACGGGACAGGCTTCCTACGAGCAGTACTTC. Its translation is CASRTGQASYEQYF.

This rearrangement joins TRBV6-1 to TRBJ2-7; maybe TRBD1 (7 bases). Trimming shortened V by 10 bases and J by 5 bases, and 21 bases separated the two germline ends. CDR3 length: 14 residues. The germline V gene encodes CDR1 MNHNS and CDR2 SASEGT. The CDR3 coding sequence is TGTGCCACATCTCGGGAGACAGGGACCGACGAGCAGTACTTC. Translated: CATSRETGTDEQYF.

CDR3 sequence: CASSHPGQGDEETQYF. DNA of the CDR3: TGCGCCAGCAGCCACCCCGGACAGGGGGACGAAGAGACCCAGTACTTC. This rearrangement joins TRBV4-1 to TRBJ2-5; 10 bases align to TRBD1. The V segment lost 3 bases and the J segment 3 bases; nucleotides outside the gene matches: 7. The CDR3 spans 16 residues. Germline lookup yields CDR1 MGHRA and CDR2 YSYEKL.

CDR3 bases: TGTGCCAGCAGCACCCTACAGGGGAGAAGCACAGATACGCAGTATTTT. Amino acids: CASSTLQGRSTDTQYF. This chain joins TRBV9 and TRBJ2-3, with 7 nucleotides matching TRBD1. V shed 4 bases, J shed 0 bases, and the junction held 8 bases outside the gene matches. Germline V lookup: CDR1 SGDLS, CDR2 YYNGEE. The CDR3 has 16 residues.

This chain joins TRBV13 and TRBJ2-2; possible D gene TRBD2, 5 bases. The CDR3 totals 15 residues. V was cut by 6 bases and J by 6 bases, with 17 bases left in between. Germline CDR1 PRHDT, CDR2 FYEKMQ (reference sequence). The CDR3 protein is CASRSGRLSAGELFF. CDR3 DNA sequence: TGTGCCAGCAGGTCCGGACGGCTTAGCGCCGGGGAGCTGTTTTTT.

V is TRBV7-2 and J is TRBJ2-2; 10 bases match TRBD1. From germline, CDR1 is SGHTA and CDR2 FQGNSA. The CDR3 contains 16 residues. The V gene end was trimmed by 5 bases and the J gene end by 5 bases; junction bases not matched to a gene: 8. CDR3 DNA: TGTGCCAGCAGCCACCGACAGGGGGCGCGAACCGGGGAGCTGTTTTTT. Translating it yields CASSHRQGARTGELFF.

This chain's CDR3 is CASRTEGYNEQFF. In nucleotides, the CDR3 is TGTGCCAGCCGGACAGAGGGTTACAATGAGCAGTTCTTC. The genes are TRBV7-2 and TRBJ2-1; TRBD1 might be the D (6 bases). CDR1 and CDR2 from the germline V gene are SGHTA and FQGNSA. The CDR3 consists of 13 residues. V was cut by 8 bases and J by 4 bases, with 12 bases left in between. Full variable domain (outside the CDR3, taken from reference TRBV7-2 and TRBJ2-1): GAGVSQSPSNKVTEKGKDVELRCDPISGHTALYWYRQSLGQGLEFLIYFQGNSAPDKSGLPSDRFSAERTGGSVSTLTIQRTQQEDSAVYLCASRTEGYNEQFFGPGTRLTVL.

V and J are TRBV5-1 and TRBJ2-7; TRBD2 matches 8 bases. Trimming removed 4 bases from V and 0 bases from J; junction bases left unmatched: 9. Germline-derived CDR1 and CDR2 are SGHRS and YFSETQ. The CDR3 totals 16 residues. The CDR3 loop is CASSPGGLLSSYEQYF. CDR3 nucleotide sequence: TGCGCCAGCAGCCCGGGGGGGCTCTTGAGCTCCTACGAGCAGTACTTC. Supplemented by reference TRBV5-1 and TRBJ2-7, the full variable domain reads KAGVTQTPRYLIKTRGQQVTLSCSPISGHRSVSWYQQTPGQGLQFLFEYFSETQRNKGNFPGRFSGRQFSNSRSEMNVSTLELGDSALYLCASSPGGLLSSYEQYFGPGTRLTVT.

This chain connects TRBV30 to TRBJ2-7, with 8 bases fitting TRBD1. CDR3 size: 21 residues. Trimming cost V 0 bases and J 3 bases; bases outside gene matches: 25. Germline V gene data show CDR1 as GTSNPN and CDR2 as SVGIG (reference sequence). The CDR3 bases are TGTGCCTGGAGTGTACAAGGCTCCGGACAGGGAAGCCGAACCAGTAACTACGAGCAGTACTTC. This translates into CAWSVQGSGQGSRTSNYEQYF.

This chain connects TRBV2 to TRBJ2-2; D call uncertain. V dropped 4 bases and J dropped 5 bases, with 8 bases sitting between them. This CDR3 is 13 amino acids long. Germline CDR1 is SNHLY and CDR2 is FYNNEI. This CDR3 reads CASSAYQTGELFF. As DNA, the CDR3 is TGTGCCAGCAGTGCCTACCAAACCGGGGAGCTGTTTTTT. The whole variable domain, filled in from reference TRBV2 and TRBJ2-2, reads EPEVTQTPSHQVTQMGQEVILRCVPISNHLYFYWYRQILGQKVEFLVSFYNNEISEKSEIFDDQFSVERPDGSNFTLKIRSTKLEDSAMYFCASSAYQTGELFFGEGSRLTVL.

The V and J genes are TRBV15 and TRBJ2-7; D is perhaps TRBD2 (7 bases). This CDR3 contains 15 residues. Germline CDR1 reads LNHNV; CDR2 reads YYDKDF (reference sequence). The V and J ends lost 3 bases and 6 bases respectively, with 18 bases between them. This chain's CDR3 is CATSRGEGAGVEQYF. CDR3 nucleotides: TGTGCCACCAGCAGGGGGGAGGGAGCAGGGGTCGAGCAGTACTTC.

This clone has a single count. The CDR3 spells CASSYSPDTNYGYTF. For the CDR3, the DNA is TGTGCCAGCAGTTACTCACCCGACACGAACTATGGCTACACCTTC. The gene calls are TRBV6-5 and TRBJ1-2, with D hard to call. The CDR3 consists of 15 residues. V gave up 0 bases and J gave up 2 bases, with 10 bases separating them. Germline loops: CDR1 MNHEY, CDR2 SVGAGI.

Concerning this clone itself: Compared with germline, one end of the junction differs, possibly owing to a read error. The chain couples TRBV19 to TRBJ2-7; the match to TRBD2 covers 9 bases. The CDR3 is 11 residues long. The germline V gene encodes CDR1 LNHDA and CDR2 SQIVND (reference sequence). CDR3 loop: CASSNLAGTIF. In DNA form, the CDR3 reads TGTGCCAGTAGCAATCTAGCGGGGACTATCTTC. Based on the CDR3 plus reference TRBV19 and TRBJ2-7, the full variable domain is DGGITQSPKYLFRKEGQNVTLSCEQNLNHDAMYWYRQDPGQGLRLIYYSQIVNDFQKGDIAEGYSVSREKKESFPLTVTSAQKNPTAFYLCASSNLAGTIFGPGTRLTVT.

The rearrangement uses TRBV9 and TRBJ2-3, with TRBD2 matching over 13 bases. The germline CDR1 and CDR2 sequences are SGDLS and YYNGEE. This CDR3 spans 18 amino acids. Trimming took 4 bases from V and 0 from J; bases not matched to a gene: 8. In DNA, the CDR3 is TGTGCCAGCAGCACCCGGACTAGCGGGGGACTTAGCACAGATACGCAGTATTTT. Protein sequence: CASSTRTSGGLSTDTQYF.

The CDR3 protein is CASSLVLAGGRVEEQFF. Written as DNA, the CDR3 is TGTGCCAGCAGCTTAGTTCTAGCGGGGGGTCGCGTTGAGGAGCAGTTCTTC. The chain recombines TRBV11-2 with TRBJ2-1; TRBD2 matches 11 bases. The CDR3 extends over 17 amino acids. The ends lost 1 base at V and 10 bases at J; junction bases unmatched: 12. The germline V gene encodes CDR1 SGHAT and CDR2 FQNNGV.

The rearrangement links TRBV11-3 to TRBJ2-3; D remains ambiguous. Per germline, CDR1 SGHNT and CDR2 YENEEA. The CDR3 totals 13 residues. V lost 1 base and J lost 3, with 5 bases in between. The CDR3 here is CASSLAETDTQYF. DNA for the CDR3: TGTGCCAGCAGCTTAGCAGAAACAGATACGCAGTATTTT.

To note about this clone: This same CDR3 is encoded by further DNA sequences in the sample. The CDR3 coding sequence is TGCGCCAGCAGCCAAGCGGACAGGGGAGAGACCCAGTACTTC. It yields the protein CASSQADRGETQYF. V usage is TRBV4-3 and J usage is TRBJ2-5; 9 nucleotides agree with TRBD1. The junction had 1 base not matched to a gene; V was cut back by 1 base and J by 4 bases. CDR1 LGHNA and CDR2 YSLEER come from the germline V gene. This CDR3 contains 14 residues.

The CDR3 here is CASSLEGAGYEQYF. DNA for the CDR3: TGTGCCAGCAGCCTTGAGGGGGCTGGGTACGAGCAGTACTTC. The V and J genes are TRBV9 and TRBJ2-7; TRBD1 matches 7 bases. The V gene's germline CDR1 is SGDLS and CDR2 YYNGEE. The CDR3 totals 14 residues. V lost 4 bases, J lost 4 bases, and 8 bases stayed unmatched.

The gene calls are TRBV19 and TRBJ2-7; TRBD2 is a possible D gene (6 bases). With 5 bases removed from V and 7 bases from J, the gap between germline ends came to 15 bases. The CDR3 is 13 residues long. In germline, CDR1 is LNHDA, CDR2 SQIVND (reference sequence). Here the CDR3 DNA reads TGTGCCAGTAGTCGGGGGACTCCGGGTGAGCAGTACTTC. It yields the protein CASSRGTPGEQYF. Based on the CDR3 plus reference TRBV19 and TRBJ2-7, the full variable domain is DGGITQSPKYLFRKEGQNVTLSCEQNLNHDAMYWYRQDPGQGLRLIYYSQIVNDFQKGDIAEGYSVSREKKESFPLTVTSAQKNPTAFYLCASSRGTPGEQYFGPGTRLTVT.